This T cell receptor beta chain stems from a study of blood T cell repertoires in COVID-19. Study context: The United States, Italy and Spain supplied acute and convalescent COVID-19 samples. The cDNA or gDNA used as material had been derived from T cells, B-cell-depleted T cells, or PBMCs.

Recruited during active infection, patients (from Seattle) were subsequently followed longitudinally. The ends lost 5 bases at V and 4 bases at J; junction bases unmatched: 9. CDR3 size: 16 residues. Germline V lookup: CDR1 SGHRS, CDR2 YFSETQ. Per the authors' pipeline: Scientists estimated how many nucleated cells there were by amplifying reference gene primers. Profiling relied on immunoSEQ multiplex PCR, and the TCRdb table lists in-frame clones only, not all of them. The V and J calls and clone size are taken from that table; D and trimming were inferred from the DNA. The sample yields around 300,000 clones, roughly 90% seen once.

This sequence originates from a woman in her thirties with COVID-19, enrolled during active disease. The sequencing sample was made of peripheral blood. This rearrangement joins TRBV5-1 to TRBJ2-2; 9 nucleotides align to TRBD2. The CDR3 loop reads CASSAGLAGTTGELFF. CDR3 DNA: TGCGCCAGCAGTGCGGGTCTAGCGGGGACCACCGGGGAGCTGTTTTTT.